This T cell receptor (beta chain) emerged from a study of blood T cell repertoires in COVID-19. About the study: Samples of COVID-19 (acute and convalescent) were obtained from the United States, Italy and Spain.

Authors' methods: The assay estimated nucleated cells by amplifying reference gene primers. The protocol was immunoSEQ multiplex PCR, while the TCRdb copy is restricted to in-frame clones and leaves out a portion. V, J and clone size are taken as reported in that table, and D and trimming were inferred from the DNA itself. The sample holds 210,000 or so clones, about four fifths seen once. The V end lost 5 bases, the J end lost 7 bases, and 18 bases lay between the germline ends. Germline V gene data show CDR1 as SGHTA and CDR2 as FQGNSA. This CDR3 spans 16 amino acids. This sequence was found in a woman aged 80 or older with acute or convalescent COVID-19. This chain joins TRBV7-2 and TRBJ1-6; tentative D call: TRBD1 (6 bases). The sample consisted of peripheral blood. This CDR3 reads CASSPPGGGINSPLHF. The CDR3 nucleotides are TGTGCCAGCAGCCCCCCCGGGGGGGGCATCAATTCACCCCTCCACTTT.